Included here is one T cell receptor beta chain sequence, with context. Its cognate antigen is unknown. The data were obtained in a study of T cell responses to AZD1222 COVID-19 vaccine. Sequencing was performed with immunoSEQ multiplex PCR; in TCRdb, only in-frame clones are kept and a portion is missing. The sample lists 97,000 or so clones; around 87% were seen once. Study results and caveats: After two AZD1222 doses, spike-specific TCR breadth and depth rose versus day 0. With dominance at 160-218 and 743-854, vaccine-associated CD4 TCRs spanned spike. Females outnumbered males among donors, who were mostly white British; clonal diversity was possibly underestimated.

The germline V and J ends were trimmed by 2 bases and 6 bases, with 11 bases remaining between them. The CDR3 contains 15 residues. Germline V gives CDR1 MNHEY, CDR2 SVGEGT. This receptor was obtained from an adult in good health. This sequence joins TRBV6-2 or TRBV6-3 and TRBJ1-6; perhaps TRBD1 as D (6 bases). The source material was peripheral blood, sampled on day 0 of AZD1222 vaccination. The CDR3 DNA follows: TGTGCCAGCAGTTACGTGGGCAGGGGTAATTCACCCCTCCACTTT. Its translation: CASSYVGRGNSPLHF.